The 8 T cell receptor beta chains presented below share a single source sample, sequenced in a study of CD8+CD57+ T cells in acquired aplastic anemia (dated by TCRdb to 2016 to 2019). Expansion of CD8+CD57+ cells had been shown by flow cytometry in the patients chosen for sequencing. Reads for this sample came from an Illumina HiSeq 2000. TCR beta VDJ combination and CDR3 sequence profiling used genomic DNA as the template. TCRdb took the public reads, trimmed them with fastp at Q25, ran MiXCR for clone calling and kept in-frame beta chains. A single entry per CDR3 protein holds the most common genes and DNA from its merged rows. Recorded for this sample are roughly 200,000 distinct CDR3 sequences; 65% of them occurred a single time. Of the sample, around three fifths is held by the ten largest clones. The sequencing input was sorted CD4+, CD8+, or CD8+CD57+ T cells (not recorded which) from PBMCs. Source of these receptors: a human donor with aplastic anemia.

The rearrangement joins TRBV29-1 to TRBJ1-1, with D unresolved. CDR1 and CDR2 (germline): SQVTM, ANQGSEA. V shed 5 bases and J shed 1 base, with 8 bases lying between them. CDR3 size: 12 residues. CDR3 in amino acids: CSVPDGNTEAFF. For the CDR3, the DNA is TGCAGCGTTCCGGACGGGAACACTGAAGCTTTCTTT. Combining the CDR3 with reference TRBV29-1 and TRBJ1-1 gives the whole variable domain SAVISQKPSRDICQRGTSLTIQCQVDSQVTMMFWYRQQPGQSLTLIATANQGSEATYESGFVIDKFPISRPNLTFSTLTVSNMSPEDSSIYLCSVPDGNTEAFFGQGTRLTVV.

About this clonotype: Compared with germline, one end of the junction differs, possibly owing to a read error. The chain links TRBV28 to TRBJ2-3; TRBD1 or TRBD2 may be the D gene (6 bases each). CDR3 length: 15 amino acids. Looked up from germline, CDR1 is MDHEN and CDR2 is SYDVKM. The CDR3 here is CANSLGFGGADTQYF. CDR3 DNA sequence: TGTGCCAACAGTTTGGGTTTCGGGGGCGCAGATACGCAGTATTTT. The full variable domain, in which reference TRBV28 and TRBJ2-3 provide the parts outside the CDR3, is DVKVTQSSRYLVKRTGEKVFLECVQDMDHENMFWYRQDPGLGLRLIYFSYDVKMKEKGDIPEGYSVSREKKERFSLILESASTNQTSMYLCANSLGFGGADTQYFGPGTRLTVL.

The chain uses TRBV7-9 and TRBJ1-2; no definite D call. This CDR3 comprises 15 residues. Germline CDR1 is SEHNR and CDR2 is FQNEAQ (reference sequence). V lost 6 bases, J lost 8 bases, and 22 bases lay in between. CDR3 bases: TGTGCCAGCAGTTTATATCCGGGAGACCCGCAAGGCTACACCTTC. Protein sequence: CASSLYPGDPQGYTF.

The J gene is TRBJ2-1, the V gene TRBV7-2; 8 nucleotides match TRBD2. Germline-derived CDR1 and CDR2 are SGHTA and FQGNSA. V was clipped by 9 bases and J by 4 bases; unmatched bases: 14. The CDR3 is made up of 16 amino acids. CDR3 residues: CASRLPLQRGYNEQFF. The CDR3 coding sequence is TGTGCCAGTAGACTACCGCTCCAGCGGGGGTACAATGAGCAGTTCTTC.

This clonotype was recorded a few times. CDR3 nucleotide sequence: TGCGCCAGCAGCTTGGCTCGGCAGGGGGCGTATGAGCAGTACTTC. This codes for CASSLARQGAYEQYF. The rearrangement links TRBV5-1 to TRBJ2-7, with 8 bases that match TRBD1. CDR3 length: 15 amino acids. Unmatched junction bases numbered 9, after V lost 0 bases and J lost 7 bases. Germline assignment: CDR1 SGHRS and CDR2 YFSETQ.

Here the CDR3 DNA reads TGTGCCAGCAGCTCTGCCGGACACCACACTGAAGCTTTCTTT. Residues: CASSSAGHHTEAFF. The rearrangement joins TRBV7-9 to TRBJ1-1, with D tentatively TRBD1 (5 bases). Germline-derived CDR1 and CDR2 are SEHNR and FQNEAQ (reference sequence). CDR3 length: 14 residues. V lost 4 bases and J 3 bases, leaving 12 bases between the germline ends.

The V gene is TRBV11-1, the J gene TRBJ1-1; no firm D call. The CDR3 runs 17 residues. V was shortened by 5 bases and J by 3 bases, with 22 bases between the two germline ends. The V gene's germline CDR1 is SGHAT and CDR2 FQDESV (reference sequence). CDR3 amino acids: CASSQERVGVGYTEAFF. The CDR3 coding sequence is TGTGCCAGCAGCCAAGAAAGGGTCGGGGTAGGGTACACTGAAGCTTTCTTT.

The CDR3 sequence: CASRRLAGGEQYF. In nucleotides, the CDR3 is TGTGCCAGCAGGCGACTAGCGGGGGGGGAGCAGTACTTC. The chain recombines TRBV7-2 with TRBJ2-7; 14 bases map to TRBD2. This CDR3 is built from 13 residues. The V segment lost 6 bases and the J segment 7 bases; nucleotides outside the gene matches: 2. Germline CDR1 and CDR2: SGHTA and FQGNSA.